This passage covers 31 T cell receptor beta chains from one sample sequenced in a study of shared clonotypes between healthy human individuals. The protocol was immunoSEQ multiplex PCR, while the TCRdb copy is restricted to in-frame clones and leaves out a portion. Among 2 million to 2.5 million clones listed, around 95% were seen once. The source material was naive CD4+ T cells sorted from blood. Subset reported: CD45RA+ positively selected. These TCRs come from a man aged 18 to 35 in good health.

V gene TRBV28 combines with J gene TRBJ1-1, with 11 bases aligning to TRBD1. V dropped 6 bases and J dropped 5; count of bases not matched to a gene: 5. Looked up from germline, CDR1 is MDHEN and CDR2 is SYDVKM. The CDR3 consists of 14 residues. CDR3 in DNA: TGTGCCAGCAGGTGGGGACAGGGGGGGACTGAAGCTTTCTTT. Encoded protein: CASRWGQGGTEAFF.

The gene calls are TRBV18 and TRBJ2-2; 7 bases are a match to TRBD1. Trimming took 3 bases from V and 0 from J; bases not matched to a gene: 13. The CDR3 has 19 amino acids. Germline CDR1 reads KGHSH; CDR2 reads LQKENI. Here the CDR3 reads CASSPEFTGVAANTGELFF. DNA for the CDR3: TGTGCCAGCTCACCCGAGTTCACAGGGGTTGCTGCGAACACCGGGGAGCTGTTTTTT.

This clone has more than one count but fewer than ten. The chain uses TRBV7-9 and TRBJ2-7; TRBD2 aligns across 11 bases. This CDR3 spans 15 amino acids. Germline assignment: CDR1 SEHNR and CDR2 FQNEAQ (reference sequence). The V segment lost 5 bases and the J segment 6 bases; nucleotides outside the gene matches: 9. Here the CDR3 reads CASSLDVLAGAEQYF. CDR3 coding DNA: TGTGCCAGCAGCCTCGACGTACTAGCGGGGGCCGAGCAGTACTTC. The full variable domain, in which reference TRBV7-9 and TRBJ2-7 provide the parts outside the CDR3, is DTGVSQNPRHKITKRGQNVTFRCDPISEHNRLYWYRQTLGQGPEFLTYFQNEAQLEKSRLLSDRFSAERPKGSFSTLEIQRTEQGDSAMYLCASSLDVLAGAEQYFGPGTRLTVT.

The rearrangement uses TRBV2 and TRBJ1-2; 7 nucleotides line up with TRBD1. Germline lookup yields CDR1 SNHLY and CDR2 FYNNEI. The CDR3 is 15 residues long. V lost 6 bases to trimming and J lost 6 bases; unmatched junction nucleotides: 13. The CDR3: CASSPGTGRGNGYTF. CDR3 sequence (DNA): TGTGCCAGCAGCCCAGGGACTGGCAGGGGGAATGGCTACACCTTC.

This chain links TRBV5-4 with TRBJ1-1; D not certain. This CDR3 is 14 amino acids long. CDR1 is SGHNT and CDR2 is YYREEE in the germline V gene (reference sequence). The V and J ends lost 1 base and 1 base respectively, with 8 bases between them. CDR3 protein: CASSLSLQNTEAFF. CDR3 nucleotides: TGTGCCAGCAGCTTGTCTCTTCAGAACACTGAAGCTTTCTTT.

The chain combines TRBV6-6 with TRBJ2-5; 8 positions agree with TRBD2. The ends lost 6 bases at V and 5 bases at J; junction bases unmatched: 8. CDR1 MNHNY and CDR2 SVGAGI come from the germline V gene (reference sequence). CDR3 length: 14 residues. CDR3 loop: CASSRRAGDETQYF. Here the CDR3 DNA reads TGTGCCAGCAGCCGTCGAGCGGGGGACGAGACCCAGTACTTC.

The chain is built from TRBV4-2 and TRBJ2-5; no clear D. Trimming removed 6 bases at V and 4 bases at J, with 6 bases between. The CDR3 covers 11 residues. CDR1 and CDR2 (germline): LGHNA, YNFKEQ. The CDR3, as DNA: TGTGCCAGCAGGGCTGGAGAGACCCAGTACTTC. Translating it yields CASRAGETQYF.

The V call is TRBV27, the J call TRBJ1-4, with D possibly matching TRBD1 (5 bases). V gave up 2 bases and J gave up 2 bases, with 15 bases separating them. This CDR3 is built from 17 residues. Looked up from germline, CDR1 is MNHEY and CDR2 is SMNVEV (reference sequence). In nucleotides, the CDR3 is TGTGCCAGCAGTTTAAGGGGATGGTCCGGGACTAATGAAAAACTGTTTTTT. This gives the protein CASSLRGWSGTNEKLFF.

This chain joins TRBV27 and TRBJ2-7; TRBD1 is a possible D gene (6 bases). The CDR3 has 14 amino acids. Per the germline V gene, CDR1 is MNHEY and CDR2 is SMNVEV (reference sequence). Trimming removed 9 bases from V and 2 bases from J, with 17 bases in between. CDR3 protein: CASKGRTDPYEQYF. CDR3 DNA sequence: TGTGCCAGTAAAGGGCGGACAGACCCCTACGAGCAGTACTTC.

For the CDR3, the DNA is TGTGCCAGCAGCTTACCAGTCTCGGGGGCCGACACCGGGGAGCTGTTTTTT. It is translated as CASSLPVSGADTGELFF. The chain carries TRBV7-6 and TRBJ2-2, with D possibly called TRBD1 or TRBD2 (6 bases each). V lost 2 bases to trimming and J lost 3 bases, with 16 bases between them. Germline V lookup: CDR1 SGHVS, CDR2 FNYEAQ. This CDR3 contains 17 residues.

DNA of the CDR3: TGTGCCAGCTCACTCGGGACAGGGGGTAGCGAGCAGTACTTC. Amino acids: CASSLGTGGSEQYF. The rearrangement uses TRBV18 and TRBJ2-7, with TRBD1 identical over 11 bases. The CDR3 loop spans 14 amino acids. From germline, CDR1 is KGHSH and CDR2 LQKENI. The junction had 5 bases not matched to a gene; V was cut back by 4 bases and J by 6 bases.

V usage is TRBV27 and J usage is TRBJ2-1, with 14 nucleotides matching TRBD2. This CDR3 is built from 16 residues. J gave up 5 bases and V 3 bases, and 3 bases lay outside the gene matches. Germline loops: CDR1 MNHEY, CDR2 SMNVEV (reference sequence). CDR3 loop: CASSFLGLAGDNEQFF. The CDR3 DNA sequence: TGTGCCAGCAGTTTCCTGGGACTAGCGGGGGACAATGAGCAGTTCTTC.

The chain combines TRBV28 with TRBJ1-5, with a weak D call TRBD1 (6 bases). CDR1 and CDR2 from the germline V gene are MDHEN and SYDVKM. Deletions cut 11 bases from V and 0 bases from J, with 14 bases between. This CDR3 region has 14 residues. CDR3 DNA: TGTGCCGGGGGGGACACCAATAGCAATCAGCCCCAGCATTTT. Protein product: CAGGDTNSNQPQHF.

This rearrangement joins TRBV7-2 to TRBJ1-2; D gene unclear. The ends were cut back, 0 bases at V and 6 bases at J, with 8 bases in the middle. This CDR3 is 13 amino acids long. CDR1 SGHTA and CDR2 FQGNSA come from the germline V gene. The CDR3 coding sequence is TGTGCCAGCAGCTTAGCTGGCCAGAATGGCTACACCTTC. The encoded protein is CASSLAGQNGYTF.

This chain connects TRBV19 to TRBJ1-1; 9 nucleotides align to TRBD1. This CDR3 is built from 15 residues. With 4 bases clipped from V and 3 bases from J, the junction kept 6 bases outside the gene matches. Germline V gene sequence: CDR1 LNHDA, CDR2 SQIVND (reference sequence). The CDR3: CASSRRDRVYTEAFF. CDR3 coding DNA: TGTGCCAGTAGTAGGAGGGACAGGGTGTACACTGAAGCTTTCTTT.

This chain links TRBV5-1 with TRBJ2-7; TRBD1 matches at 9 bases. CDR1 and CDR2 (germline): SGHRS, YFSETQ. V shed 4 bases and J 6 bases; nucleotides not matched to a gene: 11. The CDR3 contains 15 residues. The CDR3 DNA reads as TGCGCCAGCAGCGTTTCCGGGACAGGGTTTGTCGAGCAGTACTTC. It codes for CASSVSGTGFVEQYF.

V gene TRBV4-3 combines with J gene TRBJ2-2; TRBD2 matches 9 bases. After removal of 1 base from V and 4 bases from J, the junction contained 4 bases not matched to a gene. The germline gives CDR1 LGHNA, CDR2 YSLEER. The CDR3 has 16 amino acids. CDR3 sequence: CASSQGGLAATGELFF. CDR3 bases: TGCGCCAGCAGCCAAGGGGGACTAGCCGCCACCGGGGAGCTGTTTTTT.

CDR3 amino acids: CASSLTVGVNEQFF. The CDR3 nucleotides are TGCGCCAGCAGCTTGACAGTGGGGGTTAATGAGCAGTTCTTC. The genes are TRBV5-1 and TRBJ2-1, with D perhaps matching TRBD1 or TRBD2 (5 bases each). The V end lost 1 base, the J end lost 7 bases, and 12 bases lay between the germline ends. This CDR3 comprises 14 residues. Germline V gives CDR1 SGHRS, CDR2 YFSETQ.

The genes are TRBV10-3 and TRBJ1-5; D remains unclear. Trimming removed 2 bases at V and 5 bases at J, with 13 bases between. CDR1 and CDR2 from the germline V gene are ENHRY and SYGVKD. This CDR3 region has 15 residues. DNA of the CDR3: TGTGCCATCAGTGAGGGGGTGCCTCCAGATCAGCCCCAGCATTTT. Its translation is CAISEGVPPDQPQHF.

This chain uses TRBV19 with TRBJ1-3, with D uncertain. From germline, CDR1 is LNHDA and CDR2 SQIVND (reference sequence). This CDR3 contains 15 residues. V was clipped by 5 bases and J by 5 bases, with 16 bases between them. The CDR3 DNA follows: TGTGCCAGTAGTCCCTCCCTCCAACCTCGAAACACCATATATTTT. Translating it yields CASSPSLQPRNTIYF.

The V call is TRBV30, the J call TRBJ1-1; TRBD1 matches 8 bases. The germline V gene encodes CDR1 GTSNPN and CDR2 SVGIG (reference sequence). With 0 bases clipped from V and 11 bases from J, the junction kept 23 bases outside the gene matches. This CDR3 has 18 amino acids. The CDR3 DNA is TGTGCCTGGAGTGTACAGAGGATGTCAGGGGGCTTCCCCAAAGGGGCTTTCTTT. It is translated as CAWSVQRMSGGFPKGAFF.

The rearrangement joins TRBV29-1 to TRBJ2-7; TRBD1 matches at 10 bases. The CDR3 is made up of 15 amino acids. With 5 bases clipped from V and 6 bases from J, the junction kept 13 bases outside the gene matches. CDR1 SQVTM and CDR2 ANQGSEA come from the germline V gene. The CDR3 nucleotides read TGCAGCGTTCGGGGACAGGGGACGCTTTCTGGCGAGCAGTACTTC. The encoded protein is CSVRGQGTLSGEQYF.

This sequence joins TRBV10-3 and TRBJ1-1; D gene unclear. CDR1 and CDR2 from the germline V gene are ENHRY and SYGVKD. V lost 3 bases to trimming and J lost 1 base, with 15 bases between them. The CDR3 is 16 residues long. In DNA form, the CDR3 reads TGTGCCATCAGTGACCGACAACCGGCCGAGAACACTGAAGCTTTCTTT. Protein sequence: CAISDRQPAENTEAFF.

CDR3 loop: CRGSSNEQFF. The CDR3 DNA sequence: TGCAGGGGCAGCTCCAATGAGCAGTTCTTC. The chain recombines TRBV20-1 with TRBJ2-1; D is undetermined. Per germline, CDR1 DFQATT and CDR2 SNEGSKA (reference sequence). This CDR3 region has 10 residues.

About this clone itself: Other DNA sequences in the same sample also yield this CDR3. J is TRBJ1-2 and V is TRBV5-1; weak D call: TRBD1 (5 bases). Looked up from germline, CDR1 is SGHRS and CDR2 is YFSETQ. V was shortened by 3 bases and J by 2 bases, with 8 bases between the two germline ends. CDR3 length: 13 residues. Here the CDR3 reads CASSSGQNYGYTF. CDR3 bases: TGCGCCAGCAGCTCGGGGCAGAACTATGGCTACACCTTC.

This rearrangement joins TRBV10-3 to TRBJ2-6; TRBD1 might be the D (7 bases). In germline, CDR1 is ENHRY, CDR2 SYGVKD. This CDR3 has 19 residues. Deletions cut 2 bases from V and 2 bases from J, with 19 bases between. The CDR3 DNA sequence: TGTGCCATCAGTGAGGCCAGGGGGGCGCAGCTCGCTGGGGCCAACGTCCTGACTTTC. Amino acid sequence: CAISEARGAQLAGANVLTF.

The chain links TRBV10-3 to TRBJ1-6; the match to TRBD1 covers 8 bases. This CDR3 has 15 amino acids. From germline, CDR1 is ENHRY and CDR2 SYGVKD. The V segment lost 3 bases and the J segment 7 bases; nucleotides outside the gene matches: 5. CDR3 amino acids: CAISDRGPENSPLHF. CDR3 in DNA: TGTGCCATCAGTGACAGGGGGCCGGAGAATTCACCCCTCCACTTT.

The J gene is TRBJ2-5, the V gene TRBV7-9; 8 bases are shared with TRBD1. Looked up from germline, CDR1 is SEHNR and CDR2 is FQNEAQ (reference sequence). Germline trimming cut 10 bases from V and 5 bases from J; bases unmatched to any gene: 18. The CDR3 covers 16 residues. CDR3 DNA: TGTGCCATCGCAGGTGGACAGGGCCCCTTCGCGGAGACCCAGTACTTC. Its protein is CAIAGGQGPFAETQYF. Together with reference TRBV7-9 and TRBJ2-5, the CDR3 gives the full variable domain: DTGVSQNPRHKITKRGQNVTFRCDPISEHNRLYWYRQTLGQGPEFLTYFQNEAQLEKSRLLSDRFSAERPKGSFSTLEIQRTEQGDSAMYLCAIAGGQGPFAETQYFGPGTRLLVL.

The chain couples TRBV5-4 to TRBJ2-5; D remains ambiguous. This CDR3 spans 16 amino acids. Deletions cut 0 bases from V and 0 bases from J, with 12 bases between. CDR1 is SGHNT and CDR2 is YYREEE in the germline V gene (reference sequence). The CDR3 is CASSLGRLFNQETQYF. The CDR3 DNA reads as TGTGCCAGCAGCTTGGGTCGACTCTTTAACCAAGAGACCCAGTACTTC.

This clone was observed a single time. The chain has TRBV7-9 and TRBJ1-4; tentatively, D is TRBD1 (6 bases). CDR1 SEHNR and CDR2 FQNEAQ come from the germline V gene (reference sequence). This CDR3 is built from 15 residues. Trimming pared 3 bases from V and 5 bases from J, leaving 13 bases between. CDR3 coding DNA: TGTGCCAGCAGCTTCGGGGGCGGTGACAATGAAAAACTGTTTTTT. Its protein is CASSFGGGDNEKLFF.

V usage is TRBV5-4 and J usage is TRBJ2-1, with D possibly matching TRBD2 (6 bases). The CDR3 spans 13 residues. Trimming pared 3 bases from V and 6 bases from J, leaving 10 bases between. CDR1 SGHNT and CDR2 YYREEE come from the germline V gene (reference sequence). CDR3 sequence (DNA): TGTGCCAGCAGCTCGGGAGAAAGCAATGAGCAGTTCTTC. Translated, it gives CASSSGESNEQFF.